This note documents a single T cell receptor beta chain sequence. Its antigen is not known. The junction does not match germline at one end; this may be a read error. The data derive from a study of cytomegalovirus exposure and HLA in healthy donors. Overall study results and limits: Highly shared variants forming one cluster were likely a sequencing artifact. A later analysis reportedly identified an Asian-associated ancestry cluster as carrying fewer N-insertions than the approximately 670-donor mean.

The germline V gene encodes CDR1 SEHNR and CDR2 FQNEAQ (reference sequence). This CDR3 region has 17 residues. Amplification used 60 Vbeta primers and 13 Jbeta primers. Per the original data handling: An analysis performed later counted roughly 80 million unique TCR beta chains (around 9.9 million of them shared). Produced via immunoSEQ multiplex PCR; TCRdb's table is partial and in-frame only. The D gene and trimming were derived from the DNA, and the V and J assignments and clone size from that table. Among about 93,000 clones listed, roughly four fifths were seen once. V and J are TRBV7-9 and TRBJ2-6; 10 nucleotides line up with TRBD1. The sequenced sample consisted of PBMCs. The sequence was obtained from a man aged 30 to 45 in good health and CMV-seronegative. CDR3: CSSSLATGGSGANVLTF. In DNA form, the CDR3 reads TGTTCCAGCAGCTTAGCGACAGGGGGCAGTGGGGCCAACGTCCTGACTTTC.